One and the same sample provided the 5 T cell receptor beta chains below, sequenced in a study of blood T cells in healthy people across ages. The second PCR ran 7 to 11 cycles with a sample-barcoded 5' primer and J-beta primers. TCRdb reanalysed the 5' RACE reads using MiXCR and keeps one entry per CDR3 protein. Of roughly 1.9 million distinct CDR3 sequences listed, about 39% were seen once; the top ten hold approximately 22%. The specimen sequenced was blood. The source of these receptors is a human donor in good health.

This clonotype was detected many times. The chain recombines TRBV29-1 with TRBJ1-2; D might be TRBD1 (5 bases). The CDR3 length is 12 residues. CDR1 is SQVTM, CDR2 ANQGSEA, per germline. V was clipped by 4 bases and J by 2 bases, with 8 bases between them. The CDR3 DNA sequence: TGCAGCGTTGGGGGCCAGAACTATGGCTACACCTTC. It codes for CSVGGQNYGYTF.

The DNA for the CDR3 is TGTGCTAGTGGTCCCCATGGGACAGGCTGGCCTCGCTTCTACGAGCAGTACTTC. Amino acid sequence: CASGPHGTGWPRFYEQYF. The chain has TRBV12-5 and TRBJ2-7; the match to TRBD1 covers 8 bases. Germline V gene data show CDR1 as LGHNT and CDR2 as FRNRAP. The junction had 18 bases not matched to a gene; V was cut back by 5 bases and J by 3 bases. This CDR3 contains 18 residues.

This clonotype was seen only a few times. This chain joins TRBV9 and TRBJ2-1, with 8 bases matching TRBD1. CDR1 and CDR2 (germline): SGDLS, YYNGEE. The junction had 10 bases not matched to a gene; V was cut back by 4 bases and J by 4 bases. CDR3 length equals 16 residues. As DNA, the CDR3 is TGTGCCAGCAGCCCCCCGACAGGGGAATCTTACAATGAGCAGTTCTTC. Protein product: CASSPPTGESYNEQFF.

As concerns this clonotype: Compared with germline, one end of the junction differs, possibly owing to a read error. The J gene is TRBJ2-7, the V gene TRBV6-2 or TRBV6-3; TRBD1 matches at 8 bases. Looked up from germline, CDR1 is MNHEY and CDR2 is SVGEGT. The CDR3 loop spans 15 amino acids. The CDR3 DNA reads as TGTGCCGGCAGATCGGGACAGGCTAGCTCCTACGAGCAGTACTTC. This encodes CAGRSGQASSYEQYF.

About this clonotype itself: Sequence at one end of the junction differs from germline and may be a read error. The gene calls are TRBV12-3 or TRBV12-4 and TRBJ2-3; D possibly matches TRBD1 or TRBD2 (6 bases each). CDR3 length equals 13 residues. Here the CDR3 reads CTSSLATGATQYF. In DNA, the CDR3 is TGTACCAGCAGTTTGGCTACGGGGGCTACGCAGTATTTT.